The 23 T cell receptor beta chains below come from one sample, sequenced in a study of T-cell reconstitution after alpha-beta-depleted transplantation in children. A TCRbeta library incorporating unique molecular identifiers was prepared. Via MiXCR, TCRdb re-called the PCR reads, giving one row per CDR3 protein. Of around 960,000 distinct CDR3 sequences listed, under 30% were seen once; the top ten hold roughly 28%. The material was PBMCs, mostly from graft donor cells, obtained 360 days after TCRalphabeta/CD19-depleted stem cell transplant. The receptor source for this set is a boy under three years old who had a stem cell transplant for SCID, so the T cells may come from the graft donor.

The table lists this clonotype with a few counts. This CDR3 reads CASSPTGGGLAKNIQYF. The DNA for the CDR3 is TGTGCCAGCAGTCCCACGGGCGGGGGTCTGGCCAAAAACATTCAGTACTTC. V is TRBV27 and J is TRBJ2-4, with TRBD2 matching 7 bases. J lost 1 base, V lost 5 bases, and 11 bases had no gene match. The CDR3 is 17 amino acids. Germline lookup yields CDR1 MNHEY and CDR2 SMNVEV (reference sequence).

The rearrangement uses TRBV7-9 and TRBJ2-4; the D gene is possibly TRBD1 (6 bases). This CDR3 is built from 17 residues. CDR1 is SEHNR and CDR2 is FQNEAQ in the germline V gene (reference sequence). The ends were cut back, 5 bases at V and 4 bases at J, with 21 bases in the middle. CDR3 in DNA: TGTGCCAGCAGCCCGAACGCCTGGACAGTCGATAAAAACATTCAGTACTTC. Encoded protein: CASSPNAWTVDKNIQYF.

The chain is built from TRBV18 and TRBJ2-3; the D gene is possibly TRBD1 (6 bases). This CDR3 is built from 16 residues. V shed 3 bases and J shed 6 bases, with 19 bases lying between them. In germline, CDR1 is KGHSH, CDR2 LQKENI. CDR3 sequence reads: CASSPISWTEGDTQYF. CDR3 nucleotides: TGTGCCAGCTCACCGATATCCTGGACAGAAGGGGATACGCAGTATTTT.

In this sample, this clonotype turned up a few times. The V call is TRBV5-5, the J call TRBJ2-5; D is perhaps TRBD1 (5 bases). Germline V gives CDR1 SGHKS, CDR2 YYEKEE (reference sequence). V shed 2 bases and J shed 7 bases, with 18 bases lying between them. The CDR3 has 15 amino acids. The CDR3 nucleotides are TGTGCCAGCAGCTTAGGGGCAGGCCGAGTCGGGACCCAGTACTTC. Protein: CASSLGAGRVGTQYF.

The chain combines TRBV4-2 with TRBJ2-5, with TRBD2 matching 8 bases. The CDR3 is made up of 17 amino acids. J gave up 5 bases and V 0 bases, and 11 bases lay outside the gene matches. Per the germline V gene, CDR1 is LGHNA and CDR2 is YNFKEQ. CDR3 residues: CASSQDRPAGEKETQYF. The CDR3 region has the DNA TGTGCCAGCAGCCAAGATCGCCCAGCGGGGGAGAAGGAGACCCAGTACTTC.

This clonotype was counted between two and nine times. The CDR3 DNA sequence: TGCGCCAGCAGCTTGGACGGGACGACCGCCACCTACAATGAGCAGTTCTTC. Protein: CASSLDGTTATYNEQFF. The chain uses TRBV5-1 and TRBJ2-1; either TRBD1 or TRBD2 may supply D (5 bases each). CDR1 and CDR2 from the germline V gene are SGHRS and YFSETQ. V was cut by 0 bases and J by 2 bases, with 15 bases left in between. This CDR3 is 17 amino acids long.

This chain links TRBV6-5 with TRBJ1-1; 8 nucleotides match TRBD1. After removal of 4 bases from V and 4 bases from J, the junction contained 11 bases not matched to a gene. The V gene's germline CDR1 is MNHEY and CDR2 SVGAGI. The CDR3 runs to 16 residues. For the CDR3, the DNA is TGTGCCAGCAGTTCCGCGGCAGGGGGCAAGGGCACTGAAGCTTTCTTT. It encodes CASSSAAGGKGTEAFF.

This clonotype was observed a handful of times. The chain has TRBV7-2 and TRBJ2-1, with 12 positions matching TRBD2. This CDR3 has 16 amino acids. V shed 1 base, J shed 6 bases, and the junction held 4 bases outside the gene matches. The germline CDR1 and CDR2 sequences are SGHTA and FQGNSA. The CDR3 here is CASSLVGGLAGNEQFF. Written as DNA, the CDR3 is TGTGCCAGCAGCTTAGTAGGGGGACTAGCGGGCAATGAGCAGTTCTTC.

This chain connects TRBV12-2 to TRBJ2-1; TRBD2, the table's D call, lacks a check against the DNA. TRBV12-2 is deemed a pseudogene. The CDR3 is 18 amino acids. CDR3 loop: CASRLALGTSSLYNEQFF. The CDR3 bases are TGTGCAAGTCGCTTAGCGCTCGGGACTAGTTCCCTCTACAATGAGCAGTTCTTC.

This sequence joins TRBV2 and TRBJ1-1; D uncertain. V was shortened by 3 bases and J by 7 bases, with 12 bases between the two germline ends. Germline V gives CDR1 SNHLY, CDR2 FYNNEI. The CDR3 contains 13 residues. The CDR3 sequence: CASSDEAHSEAFF. The CDR3 nucleotides are TGTGCCAGCAGTGACGAGGCCCATAGTGAAGCTTTCTTT. Full variable domain (outside the CDR3, taken from reference TRBV2 and TRBJ1-1): EPEVTQTPSHQVTQMGQEVILRCVPISNHLYFYWYRQILGQKVEFLVSFYNNEISEKSEIFDDQFSVERPDGSNFTLKIRSTKLEDSAMYFCASSDEAHSEAFFGQGTRLTVV.

In this sample, this clonotype turned up a few times. The chain carries TRBV28 and TRBJ1-1, with 12 bases fitting TRBD1. The J segment lost 0 bases and the V segment lost 4 bases, leaving 3 bases of the junction unmatched. The CDR3 loop spans 16 amino acids. The germline V gene has CDR1 MDHEN and CDR2 SYDVKM. As DNA, the CDR3 is TGTGCCAGCAGTTGGGGGACAGGGGGCGTGAACACTGAAGCTTTCTTT. Translating gives CASSWGTGGVNTEAFF.

This clonotype was detected a few times. The V call is TRBV7-2, the J call TRBJ2-7; D is unclear. The CDR3 length is 15 residues. Germline V gives CDR1 SGHTA, CDR2 FQGNSA. V lost 1 base to trimming and J lost 4 bases, with 14 bases between them. The DNA for the CDR3 is TGTGCCAGCAGCTTAGACCGGACCCCTTGGTACGAGCAGTACTTC. Residues: CASSLDRTPWYEQYF. The variable domain in full, completed from reference TRBV7-2 and TRBJ2-7, reads GAGVSQSPSNKVTEKGKDVELRCDPISGHTALYWYRQSLGQGLEFLIYFQGNSAPDKSGLPSDRFSAERTGGSVSTLTIQRTQQEDSAVYLCASSLDRTPWYEQYFGPGTRLTVT.

This clonotype was seen many times. The chain is built from TRBV12-3 or TRBV12-4 and TRBJ1-1, with D possibly being TRBD1 (6 bases). The CDR3 contains 14 residues. Trimming shortened V by 5 bases and J by 1 base, and 11 bases separated the two germline ends. The CDR3 sequence is CASSPDRRNTEAFF. Here the CDR3 DNA reads TGTGCCAGCAGTCCCGACAGGCGGAACACTGAAGCTTTCTTT.

The chain employs TRBV9 and TRBJ2-2; 10 bases line up with TRBD1. Trimming removed 3 bases from V and 3 bases from J; junction bases left unmatched: 2. The CDR3 is 15 residues long. Germline CDR1 reads SGDLS; CDR2 reads YYNGEE. CDR3 DNA: TGTGCCAGCAGCGGGACAGGGGGACACACCGGGGAGCTGTTTTTT. Residues: CASSGTGGHTGELFF.

This clonotype turned up a few times. One end of the junction does not line up with germline, which may come from a read error. The chain joins TRBV20-1 to TRBJ2-7; no firm D call. CDR3 length: 15 amino acids. Per germline, CDR1 DFQATT and CDR2 SNEGSKA (reference sequence). The CDR3 is CCARDSNSMSFEQYF. CDR3 nucleotide sequence: TGCTGTGCTAGAGATTCAAACTCCATGAGTTTCGAGCAGTACTTC.

The J gene is TRBJ2-7, the V gene TRBV5-5; a weak D match, TRBD2 (5 bases). This CDR3 is built from 14 residues. Germline values: CDR1 SGHKS, CDR2 YYEKEE (reference sequence). V lost 4 bases and J 11 bases, leaving 22 bases between the germline ends. The CDR3 sequence: CASSPMTDGSSKYF. CDR3 bases: TGTGCCAGCAGCCCAATGACTGATGGGTCTAGCAAGTACTTC.

CDR3 coding DNA: TGCGCCAGCAGCCTCACGGCAGGGATGACTGAAGCTTTCTTT. Translation: CASSLTAGMTEAFF. V gene TRBV4-1 combines with J gene TRBJ1-1, with D maybe TRBD1 (5 bases). Between the trimmed V and J ends, which lost 4 bases and 5 bases, there was a span of 14 bases. Germline V lookup: CDR1 MGHRA, CDR2 YSYEKL. There are 14 residues in the CDR3.

The genes are TRBV29-1 and TRBJ2-1; D call uncertain. The CDR3 runs to 11 residues. The V gene lost 2 bases and the J gene lost 11 bases, with 10 bases spanning the gap. Germline V gene sequence: CDR1 SQVTM, CDR2 ANQGSEA. CDR3 protein: CSVEIVGKQFF. The CDR3 nucleotides read TGCAGCGTTGAAATCGTAGGGAAGCAGTTCTTC.

This clonotype was counted a few times. The CDR3 protein is CATSRASGEGTDTQYF. CDR3 bases: TGTGCCACCAGCAGAGCTAGCGGCGAGGGCACAGATACGCAGTATTTT. V usage is TRBV15 and J usage is TRBJ2-3, with 7 bases identical to TRBD2. The ends lost 1 base at V and 1 base at J; junction bases unmatched: 5. CDR3 length equals 16 residues. CDR1 LNHNV and CDR2 YYDKDF come from the germline V gene (reference sequence).

V is TRBV29-1 and J is TRBJ2-3; weak D call: TRBD1 (5 bases). The germline V gene encodes CDR1 SQVTM and CDR2 ANQGSEA. Trimming left V 6 bases short and J 8 bases short, with 9 bases between. This CDR3 region has 10 residues. The DNA for the CDR3 is TGCAGCGTCACAGGAGCTACGCAGTATTTT. Its translation is CSVTGATQYF.

The chain employs TRBV7-2 and TRBJ1-1; the D is unclear. The CDR3 covers 15 residues. The V gene lost 3 bases and the J gene lost 1 base, with 12 bases spanning the gap. The germline V gene has CDR1 SGHTA and CDR2 FQGNSA. CDR3 nucleotides: TGTGCCAGCAGCTTCTCCACAATCTGGAACACTGAAGCTTTCTTT. This translates into CASSFSTIWNTEAFF.

This sequence joins TRBV5-1 and TRBJ2-5; 10 positions match TRBD2. CDR1 and CDR2 from the germline V gene are SGHRS and YFSETQ. The trim removed 2 bases at V and 6 bases at J, leaving 10 bases unmatched. This CDR3 is 16 amino acids long. The CDR3 DNA follows: TGCGCCAGCAGCTTTCCTAGCGGGGGACTGACCCAGACCCAGTACTTC. This sequence encodes CASSFPSGGLTQTQYF.

This chain uses TRBV2 with TRBJ2-5; the D call may be TRBD1 or TRBD2 (6 bases each). The V end was cut by 6 bases, the J end by 0 bases, with 14 bases between. The germline V gene encodes CDR1 SNHLY and CDR2 FYNNEI. This CDR3 region has 15 residues. CDR3 in amino acids: CASRRGALYQETQYF. In DNA form, the CDR3 reads TGTGCCAGCAGGAGGGGGGCCCTGTACCAAGAGACCCAGTACTTC.